This T cell receptor (beta chain) appears in the sequencing data of a study of control samples from healthy donors and cancer patients. Here immunoSEQ multiplex PCR was the method, and the copy in TCRdb shows in-frame clones only, minus some. The table lists some 130,000 clones, under 90% of them singletons. From germline, CDR1 is MDHEN and CDR2 SYDVKM. The CDR3 is made up of 15 amino acids. Trimming took 5 bases from V and 4 from J, leaving 17 bases between them. The chain has TRBV28 and TRBJ1-1; TRBD1 might be the D (6 bases). This clonotype was sampled from a man aged 50-59 years with head and neck cancer. The sequenced material came from PBMCs. CDR3 protein: CASSVRGGAFTEAFF. The CDR3 coding sequence is TGTGCCAGCAGTGTCCGGGGGGGGGCGTTCACTGAAGCTTTCTTT.